The rows below give T cell receptor beta chains drawn from one sample of a study of Ad26.COV2.S vaccination and SARS-CoV-2 variants. The table came from immunoSEQ multiplex PCR; TCRdb's copy has only in-frame clones and leaves some out. This sample has 350,000 to 500,000 clones, with 80% to 95% found just once. Source: peripheral blood, taken in a trial of Ad26.COV2.S vaccine versus placebo. These receptors all come from a person aged 18-65 years who received the Ad26.COV2.S COVID-19 vaccine or a placebo. Each CDR3 is given with its conserved first and last residue. The order of the fields is J gene, clone size, V gene, D gene, CDR3 protein, CDR3 DNA. D genes are given only for firm matches. A clone size is listed for some rows: how often the clone was seen (once, few, many), or a class if it is expanded.

TRBJ2-2 once TRBV6-6 TRBD1 CASLQSAGGAGELFF TGTGCCAGCCTCCAATCGGCAGGGGGCGCCGGGGAGCTGTTTTTT
TRBJ2-2 few TRBV9 TRBD1 CASSARTGDTGELFF TGTGCCAGCAGCGCCCGGACAGGGGACACCGGGGAGCTGTTTTTT
TRBJ2-3 . TRBV9 TRBD1 CASSVGQGTLGDTQYF TGTGCCAGCAGCGTAGGACAGGGCACACTAGGAGATACGCAGTATTTT
TRBJ2-3 . TRBV4-2 . CASRGTDTQYF TGTGCCAGCAGGGGCACAGATACGCAGTATTTT
TRBJ2-1 . TRBV5-6 . CASSPGIPYNEQFF TGTGCCAGCAGCCCCGGGATTCCCTACAATGAGCAGTTCTTC
TRBJ2-3 . TRBV27 TRBD2 CASSSGSLLAGAGVDTQYF TGTGCCAGCAGTTCTGGGTCTCTTCTAGCGGGAGCCGGAGTAGATACGCAGTATTTT
TRBJ1-3 . TRBV7-8 . CASSNGQTSGNTIYF TGTGCCAGCAGTAACGGACAGACCTCTGGAAACACCATATATTTT
TRBJ2-5 . TRBV20-1 TRBD1 CAGGTETQYF TGCGCAGGGGGAACAGAGACCCAGTACTTC
TRBJ2-3 . TRBV14 . CASSQGLDTQYF TGTGCCAGCAGCCAAGGTCTGGATACGCAGTATTTT
TRBJ1-2 . TRBV7-9 TRBD1 CASSLDVTGGGYTF TGTGCCAGCAGCTTAGATGTGACAGGGGGTGGCTACACCTTC
TRBJ1-3 . TRBV29-1 . CSVERRGSSGNTIYF TGCAGCGTTGAACGGAGAGGGAGCTCTGGAAACACCATATATTTT
TRBJ2-2 once TRBV6-4 . CASSDPYWDTGELFF TGTGCCAGCAGTGATCCCTACTGGGACACCGGGGAGCTGTTTTTT
TRBJ2-7 . TRBV27 . CASSFQGGPDEQYF TGTGCCAGCAGTTTTCAGGGGGGCCCCGACGAGCAGTACTTC
TRBJ2-7 . TRBV28 . CASSRQGGGAYEQYF TGTGCCAGCTCAAGGCAAGGGGGAGGTGCCTACGAGCAGTACTTC
TRBJ2-1 . TRBV14 . CASSQDLSPYNEQFF TGTGCCAGCAGCCAAGATCTTTCCCCTTACAATGAGCAGTTCTTC
TRBJ2-7 . TRBV9 TRBD2 CASSRTGGPSEQYF TGTGCCAGCAGCCGAACGGGGGGTCCCAGCGAGCAGTACTTC
TRBJ1-1 . TRBV7-7 . CASSPFTGSMNTEAFF TGTGCTAGCAGCCCCTTTACCGGAAGTATGAACACTGAAGCTTTCTTT
TRBJ2-7 . TRBV9 . CASSISRGHYEQYF TGTGCCAGCAGCATATCCAGGGGACACTACGAGCAGTACTTC
TRBJ2-1 . TRBV19 . CASSIGLADYNEQFF TGTGCCAGTAGTATAGGGCTAGCAGACTACAATGAGCAGTTCTTC
TRBJ1-6 few TRBV7-3 . CASSFSRYSPLHF TGTGCCAGCAGCTTCTCGAGATATTCACCCCTCCACTTT
TRBJ2-2 . TRBV12-2 . CASRLECASSTPNTGELFF TGTGCAAGTCGCTTAGAGTGTGCTAGCTCCACTCCGAACACCGGGGAGCTGTTTTTT
TRBJ2-7 . TRBV5-6 . CASSAGAYEQYF TGTGCCAGCAGCGCCGGAGCGTACGAGCAGTACTTC
TRBJ1-6 . TRBV7-9 . CASSLVRDSPLHF TGTGCCAGCAGCTTAGTAAGGGATTCACCCCTCCACTTT
TRBJ2-7 once TRBV19 TRBD1 CASSDPGTGTYEQYF TGTGCCAGTAGTGACCCCGGGACAGGAACCTACGAGCAGTACTTC
TRBJ2-1 . TRBV18 . CASSPLSGTVSYNEQFF TGTGCCAGCTCACCTCTTAGCGGGACAGTGTCCTACAATGAGCAGTTCTTC
TRBJ2-7 . TRBV4-3 TRBD1 CASSQVMGTGVLYF TGCGCCAGCAGCCAAGTAATGGGGACAGGGGTCCTATACTTC
TRBJ2-1 . TRBV11-3 TRBD2 CASSPGWASGNEQFF TGTGCCAGCAGCCCAGGGTGGGCTAGCGGCAATGAGCAGTTCTTC
TRBJ1-1 . TRBV28 . CASSLPFVNTEAFF TGTGCCAGCAGTTTGCCCTTTGTTAACACTGAAGCTTTCTTT
TRBJ2-2 . TRBV7-2 . CASSLQWNTGELFF TGTGCCAGCAGCTTACAATGGAACACCGGGGAGCTGTTTTTT